The rows below give T cell receptor beta chains drawn from one sample of a study of cytomegalovirus exposure and HLA in healthy donors. Data came from immunoSEQ multiplex PCR; TCRdb stores just in-frame clones and leaves some out. The sample records more than 95,000 clones, over 65% being singletons. Material: PBMCs. The origin of the receptors is a woman in her forties in good health and CMV-seronegative. The CDR3 runs from the conserved cysteine through the conserved F or W. D genes are given only for firm matches. Size values are once, few and many counts, or a class for expanded clones, and some rows have none.

>TRBD2|TRBV4-3|TRBJ2-7|-
TGCGCCAGCAGCCTTGACACTAGCGGCTTCTACGAGCAGTACTTC
CASSLDTSGFYEQYF
>-|TRBV5-4|TRBJ2-1|-
TGTGCCAGCAGCTCCCACCCCCGGGACACTAAAACCCACAATGAGCAGTTCTTC
CASSSHPRDTKTHNEQFF
>TRBD1|TRBV9|TRBJ2-7|-
TGTGCCAGCAGCCTGCGGAGGGGGACAGGGTTATTGGAGCAGTACTTC
CASSLRRGTGLLEQYF
>-|TRBV5-8|TRBJ2-1|-
TGTGCCAGCAGCTTGGACAGCTACAATGAGCAGTTCTTC
CASSLDSYNEQFF
>-|TRBV6-1|TRBJ1-2|once
TGTGCCAGCAGTGAACAACGACACTACTATGGCTACACCTTC
CASSEQRHYYGYTF
>TRBD2|TRBV27|TRBJ2-1|-
TGTGCCAGCAGTTTTGTGACTAGCGGCTACAATGAGCAGTTCTTC
CASSFVTSGYNEQFF
>TRBD2|TRBV7-2|TRBJ2-7|-
TGTGCCAGCAGCATGACTAGCGGGAGGGTCGACGAGCAGTACTTC
CASSMTSGRVDEQYF
>-|TRBV7-8|TRBJ2-1|-
TGTGCCAGCAGCTCGGGACTCTGGAGCTCCTACAATGAGCAGTTCTTC
CASSSGLWSSYNEQFF
>-|TRBV18|TRBJ1-3|-
TGTGCCAGCTCACGGCAGAACAACGGAAACACCATATATTTT
CASSRQNNGNTIYF
>TRBD1|TRBV7-9|TRBJ1-3|-
TGTGCCAGCAGCGGGGCGACAGGGTCTGGAAACACCATATATTTT
CASSGATGSGNTIYF
>-|TRBV7-9|TRBJ2-7|-
TGTTCCAGCAGCTTAGCGCTAGGTGCCTACGAGCAGTACTTC
CSSSLALGAYEQYF
>-|TRBV5-1|TRBJ1-4|-
TGCGCCAGCAGCTTGGAGTTGGCGGCTACTAATGAAAAACTGTTTTTT
CASSLELAATNEKLFF
>-|TRBV28|TRBJ2-3|-
TGTGCCAGCAGTGTCAATCTAAGAGATACGCAGTATTTT
CASSVNLRDTQYF
>-|TRBV5-5|TRBJ2-7|-
TGTGCCAGCAGCTTTTTTTCAGGGGACGGCGAGCAGTACTTC
CASSFFSGDGEQYF
>TRBD2|TRBV27|TRBJ2-2|-
TGTGCCAGCAGTTTGGGGCTAGCGGGAGCGAACACCGGGGAGCTGTTTTTT
CASSLGLAGANTGELFF
>TRBD1|TRBV7-9|TRBJ1-1|-
TGTGCCAGCAGCTTTGCAAGGGACAGGGTCTCGACTGAAGCTTTCTTT
CASSFARDRVSTEAFF
>TRBD2|TRBV4-2|TRBJ2-1|-
TGTGCCAGCAGCCCCTGGGGAGGGTGGGTGGGGTATGAGCAGTTCTTC
CASSPWGGWVGYEQFF
>TRBD2|TRBV4-2|TRBJ2-1|-
TGTGCCAGCAGCCAAGATAGCGGGAGTGGGGAGCAGTTCTTC
CASSQDSGSGEQFF
>TRBD1|TRBV6-1|TRBJ2-7|-
TGTGCCAGCAGTGAAACAGGGGTATCCTACGAGCAGTACTTC
CASSETGVSYEQYF
>TRBD2|TRBV28|TRBJ2-7|-
TGTGCCAGCAGTCCCCCCGGGGGGGGAATCAACTACGAGCAGTACTTC
CASSPPGGGINYEQYF
>TRBD1|TRBV28|TRBJ1-3|-
TGTGCCAGCAATGGGGGGACAGCTGGAAACACCATATATTTT
CASNGGTAGNTIYF
>TRBD1|TRBV18|TRBJ2-5|once
TGTGCCAGCTCAGCGACAGGGAGAGAGACCCAGTACTTC
CASSATGRETQYF
>TRBD1|TRBV7-9|TRBJ1-1|-
TGTGCCAGCAGCCGCACAGGGGAAGGAACTGAAGCTTTCTTT
CASSRTGEGTEAFF
>TRBD2|TRBV28|TRBJ2-2|-
TGTGCCAGCAGTTATATAGCGGGGGGGACCGGGGAGCTGTTTTTT
CASSYIAGGTGELFF
>TRBD1|TRBV5-6|TRBJ1-2|-
TGTGCCAGCAGCTTGGCAGGGACAGGGAGTGGGGGCTACACCTTC
CASSLAGTGSGGYTF
>-|TRBV20-1|TRBJ2-1|few
TGCAGTGTTGGTCAGGACAATGAGCAGTTCTTC
CSVGQDNEQFF
>TRBD2|TRBV19|TRBJ2-2|-
TGTGCCAGTAGTATAATGGGGGGGTTGACCGGGGAGCTGTTTTTT
CASSIMGGLTGELFF
>TRBD1|TRBV2|TRBJ2-7|-
TGTGCCAGAGGGGGCGGTACGTACGAGCAGTACTTC
CARGGGTYEQYF
>TRBD2|TRBV7-9|TRBJ2-1|-
TGTGCCAGCAGCGCCTCGTTTCGCGGGAGGGCCTGGTACAATGAGCAGTTCTTC
CASSASFRGRAWYNEQFF
>-|TRBV7-9|TRBJ1-2|once
TGTGCCAGCAGCAGACCACCTGACAGGACAATTGGCTACACCTTC
CASSRPPDRTIGYTF
>TRBD1|TRBV28|TRBJ1-5|-
TGTGCCAGCAGCCTGGACAGGGCGACTCAGCCCCAGCATTTT
CASSLDRATQPQHF
>-|TRBV19|TRBJ2-7|-
TGTGCCAGTAGTGGGGGCGGACAGCGAGACTCCGAGCAGTACTTC
CASSGGGQRDSEQYF